This T cell receptor beta chain was documented in a study of cytomegalovirus exposure and HLA in healthy donors. PCR involved 60 Vbeta and 13 Jbeta primers. Data came from immunoSEQ multiplex PCR; TCRdb stores just in-frame clones and leaves some out. The table lists 90,000 to 110,000 clones, 80% of them singletons, with 6.5% to 7% in the top ten. Deletions cut 6 bases from V and 6 bases from J, with 22 bases between. This CDR3 is 15 amino acids long. Germline CDR1 SGHDT, CDR2 YYEEEE. With regard to this clone: Its antigen is unidentified.

Study observations and caveats: Clonal expansion was found to be greater in HLA-associated TCR beta chains than in equally common others in a later analysis. Most CMV-associated TCR beta chains appeared HLA-restricted in a later analysis. It was reported in a later analysis that an Asian-associated ancestry cluster showed fewer N-insertions than the 666-donor mean.

Sequenced material: PBMCs. The V gene is TRBV5-6, the J gene TRBJ2-7; perhaps TRBD1 as D (6 bases). This clonotype was obtained from a man younger than 40 in good health and CMV-seropositive. In nucleotides, the CDR3 is TGTGCCAGCACCGACCTCGGTAGGGGGTCCGTCGAGCAGTACTTC. It yields the protein CASTDLGRGSVEQYF.